The rows below give T cell receptor beta chains drawn from one sample of a study of early T cells in non-severe SARS-CoV-2 infection. One entry per CDR3 protein results from TCRdb running MiXCR on the 5' RACE reads. The sample contains some 40,000 distinct CDR3 sequences, 3% to 4.5% of which appear only once. Sequencing was carried out using whole blood. Receptors were obtained from an adult who was a healthcare worker with PCR-confirmed SARS-CoV-2 infection or an uninfected control (not recorded which). The CDR3 runs from the conserved cysteine through the conserved F or W. Fields, in order: J gene, V gene, clone size, D gene, CDR3 DNA, CDR3 protein. D genes are given only for firm matches. Clone size is given for some rows only: seen once, a few or many times, or a class if the clone is expanded.

TRBJ2-1,TRBV4-3,many,.,TGCGCCAGCAGCCAAAGAGACCGCAGCGACTACAATGAGCAGTTCTTC,CASSQRDRSDYNEQFF
TRBJ1-2,TRBV24-1,many,.,TGTGCCACCCGAGCAGGGGCCGGTGGCTACACCTTC,CATRAGAGGYTF
TRBJ1-4,TRBV3-1,many,TRBD1,TGTGCCAGCAGCCGACAGGGTAGTAGCGAAAAACTGTTTTTT,CASSRQGSSEKLFF
TRBJ1-4,TRBV6-2/TRBV6-3,many,.,TGTGCCAGCAGACGAAATGAAAAACTGTTTTTT,CASRRNEKLFF
TRBJ1-4,TRBV27,many,.,TGTGCCAGCAGGGGTTTGTCAACTAATGAAAAACTGTTTTTT,CASRGLSTNEKLFF
TRBJ1-5,TRBV6-2/TRBV6-3,many,.,TGTGCCAGCAGTTACTTGCTCAGCAATCAGCCCCAGCATTTT,CASSYLLSNQPQHF
TRBJ2-1,TRBV10-3,many,TRBD2,TGTGCCATCACCTCTAGCGGGAGTGGCAATGAGCAGTTCTTC,CAITSSGSGNEQFF
TRBJ2-1,TRBV7-9,many,.,TGTGCCAGCAGCTTAGTGGGGCTAGTTAATGAGCAGTTCTTC,CASSLVGLVNEQFF
TRBJ2-3,TRBV5-4,many,.,TGTGCCAGCAGCTTGGTGTCGGCCACAGATACGCAGTATTTT,CASSLVSATDTQYF
TRBJ2-3,TRBV4-3,many,.,TGCGCCAGCAGCCAAGAGAGGGGGTCAGATACGCAGTATTTT,CASSQERGSDTQYF
TRBJ1-2,TRBV29-1,many,.,TGCAGCGTAACGACAGCCCCGCAAGGCTACACCTTC,CSVTTAPQGYTF
TRBJ2-3,TRBV7-8,many,TRBD1,TGTGCCAGCAGGGTGGACAGGGGCACAGATACGCAGTATTTT,CASRVDRGTDTQYF
TRBJ1-1,TRBV29-1,few,.,TGCAGCGTTGGAGGAAAATCCGAAGCTTTCTTT,CSVGGKSEAFF
TRBJ1-3,TRBV6-6,many,.,TGTGCCAGCAGTTATGAGAGCTCTGGAAACACCATATATTTT,CASSYESSGNTIYF
TRBJ2-1,TRBV5-6,many,.,TGTGCCAGCAGCTCCACGACCAGTGAGCAGTTCTTC,CASSSTTSEQFF
TRBJ2-7,TRBV5-5,few,TRBD2,TGTGCCAGCAGCTTGGGACTAGCGGGAAGGTTCTACGAGCAGTACTTC,CASSLGLAGRFYEQYF
TRBJ2-7,TRBV7-2,many,.,TGTGCCAGCAGCTTAGTCAGTAGCCCAGGCGAGCAGTACTTC,CASSLVSSPGEQYF
TRBJ2-1,TRBV10-3,many,.,TGTGCCATCAGTGCGGGACTTAACAATGAGCAGTTCTTC,CAISAGLNNEQFF
TRBJ2-1,TRBV20-1,medium-sized,TRBD2,TGCAGTGCTAGAGATCCCCCGACTAGCCCCAATGAGCAGTTCTTC,CSARDPPTSPNEQFF
TRBJ2-1,TRBV19,many,.,TGTGCCACTCGGGGGATCTCCTACAATGAGCAGTTCTTC,CATRGISYNEQFF
TRBJ1-4,TRBV15,many,.,TGTGCCACCAGCAGAGATCGACAGACTAATGAAAAACTGTTTTTT,CATSRDRQTNEKLFF
TRBJ2-4,TRBV19,.,.,TGTGCCAGTAGCATGGGACGTTTGAGGGCGCGAATAGCCAAAAACATTCAGTACTTC,CASSMGRLRARIAKNIQYF
TRBJ2-7,TRBV6-1,.,.,TGTGCCAGCACACAGGGTGACGAGCAGTACTTC,CASTQGDEQYF
TRBJ1-2,TRBV12-3/TRBV12-4,many,.,TGTGCCAGCAGTTTAGAACGGCAATATGGCTACACCTTC,CASSLERQYGYTF
TRBJ2-7,TRBV5-1,.,.,TGCGCCAGCAGTAACCGGGACAGCGGGCCCTACGAGCAGTACTTC,CASSNRDSGPYEQYF
TRBJ2-3,TRBV5-8,few,TRBD2,TGTGCCAGCAGCCCGGAACTAGCGGGAGCCTCAGATACGCAGTATTTT,CASSPELAGASDTQYF
TRBJ2-1,TRBV6-2/TRBV6-3,many,.,TGTGCCAGCAGTTCACCCGTAATCAATGAGCAGTTCTTC,CASSSPVINEQFF
TRBJ1-3,TRBV7-8,many,.,TGTGCCAGCAGCTACACCGAGTTCTCTGGAAACACCATATATTTT,CASSYTEFSGNTIYF
TRBJ2-2,TRBV6-2/TRBV6-3,.,.,TGTGCCAGCAGCTCAGCGGGCCTTGGGGCCGGGGAGCTGTTTTTT,CASSSAGLGAGELFF
TRBJ2-2,TRBV7-9,few,TRBD2,TGTGCCAGCAGCTTTTACCTCCCAGCGGGAGGGCCGGTAACCGGGGAGCTGTTTTTT,CASSFYLPAGGPVTGELFF
TRBJ2-1,TRBV7-3,many,.,TGTGCCACCTTCCCCGACCGACGCAAGTTCTTC,CATFPDRRKFF
TRBJ1-1,TRBV5-1,many,.,TGCGCCAGCAGCTGGGATGTTGGTGTAGGGGACACTGAAGCTTTCTTT,CASSWDVGVGDTEAFF
TRBJ1-3,TRBV18,few,.,TGTGCCAGCTCACCTCAGACAGCCGGAAACACCATATATTTT,CASSPQTAGNTIYF
TRBJ1-2,TRBV28,many,.,TGTGCCAGCAGTTTTGAGGGCTATGGCTACACCTTC,CASSFEGYGYTF
TRBJ2-2,TRBV6-2/TRBV6-3,many,.,TGTGCCAGCAGTTATCAGGGGCGAACGAACACCGGGGAGCTGTTTTTT,CASSYQGRTNTGELFF